These 29 T cell receptor beta chains came from one sample sequenced in a study of blood T cell repertoires in COVID-19. Assay used: immunoSEQ multiplex PCR; TCRdb lists only in-frame clones, some missing. The sample comprises some 50,000 clones, 80% to 90% of which are singletons, and 7% to 7.5% rests with the top ten. What was sequenced was peripheral blood. Receptor source: a man aged 40-55 years with acute or convalescent COVID-19.

In DNA, the CDR3 is TGCAGCGTTGAAGATCACATCGGGGAGACCCAGTACTTC. It yields the protein CSVEDHIGETQYF. The genes are TRBV29-1 and TRBJ2-5; D ambiguous. Between the trimmed V and J ends, which lost 0 bases and 5 bases, there was a span of 10 bases. CDR3 length equals 13 residues. Germline CDR1 SQVTM, CDR2 ANQGSEA. Full variable domain (outside the CDR3, taken from reference TRBV29-1 and TRBJ2-5): SAVISQKPSRDICQRGTSLTIQCQVDSQVTMMFWYRQQPGQSLTLIATANQGSEATYESGFVIDKFPISRPNLTFSTLTVSNMSPEDSSIYLCSVEDHIGETQYFGPGTRLLVL.

The chain joins TRBV7-9 to TRBJ1-2; 7 bases line up with TRBD1. Germline CDR1 reads SEHNR; CDR2 reads FQNEAQ (reference sequence). The V and J ends lost 4 bases and 4 bases, in that order; junction bases with no gene match: 6. The CDR3 sequence is 14 residues long. The CDR3 DNA sequence: TGTGCCAGCAGCTCCCGGACAGGAAGCTATGGCTACACCTTC. It specifies CASSSRTGSYGYTF.

This clone came up once. The chain employs TRBV6-1 and TRBJ1-6; maybe TRBD1 (5 bases). The length of the CDR3 is 13 residues. Germline V CDR1 and CDR2: MNHNS, SASEGT. Trimming removed 3 bases at V and 7 bases at J, with 7 bases between. This CDR3 reads CASSDRANSPLHF. The CDR3 DNA is TGTGCCAGCAGTGACAGGGCAAATTCACCCCTCCACTTT.

CDR3 nucleotide sequence: TGTGCCAGCAGCGAGAGGGGACAGGGGGCGAGCACTGAAGCTTTCTTT. This gives the protein CASSERGQGASTEAFF. This chain joins TRBV2 and TRBJ1-1, with 12 bases matching TRBD1. Germline V gene lookup returns CDR1 SNHLY and CDR2 FYNNEI. The CDR3 has 16 amino acids. Trimming took 6 bases from V and 4 from J; bases not matched to a gene: 9.

This clone was seen more than once but under ten times. This same CDR3 is encoded by further DNA sequences in the sample. This sequence joins TRBV3-1 (or the pseudogene TRBV3-2) and TRBJ1-1; D call uncertain. The CDR3 covers 11 residues. CDR1 is LGHDT and CDR2 is YNNKEL in the germline V gene (reference sequence). V was cut by 1 base and J by 6 bases, with 3 bases left in between. Here the CDR3 reads CASSQAAEAFF. The CDR3 DNA reads TGTGCCAGCAGCCAAGCTGCTGAAGCTTTCTTT.

CDR3: CASSDSPGVREQYF. CDR3 DNA sequence: TGTGCCAGCAGTGATTCCCCGGGAGTTCGCGAGCAGTACTTC. J is TRBJ2-7 and V is TRBV6-2 or TRBV6-3; D might be TRBD2 (6 bases). Trimming took 5 bases from V and 6 from J, leaving 17 bases between them. This CDR3 is built from 14 residues. Germline-derived CDR1 and CDR2 are MNHEY and SVGEGT.

The rearrangement uses TRBV7-2 and TRBJ2-7; tentative D call: TRBD1 (6 bases). V lost 2 bases and J 7 bases, leaving 6 bases between the germline ends. Germline V gene lookup returns CDR1 SGHTA and CDR2 FQGNSA. The CDR3 consists of 11 residues. CDR3 nucleotides: TGTGCCAGCAGCTTAACAGGGGAGCAGTACTTC. Residues: CASSLTGEQYF.

The chain uses TRBV5-6 and TRBJ2-1; D might be TRBD2 (6 bases). CDR1 is SGHDT and CDR2 is YYEEEE in the germline V gene. The CDR3 totals 11 residues. The V end lost 4 bases, the J end lost 9 bases, and 8 bases lay between the germline ends. This chain's CDR3 is CASSVGGEQFF. CDR3 bases: TGTGCCAGCAGCGTGGGAGGTGAGCAGTTCTTC.

The CDR3 DNA follows: TGTGCCAGCAGCCTTCTTGCCCAGCGTACTAATGAAAAACTGTTTTTT. This translates into CASSLLAQRTNEKLFF. This rearrangement joins TRBV5-6 to TRBJ1-4; D gene unclear. This CDR3 has 16 amino acids. Deletions cut 4 bases from V and 2 bases from J, with 15 bases between. Germline V gene sequence: CDR1 SGHDT, CDR2 YYEEEE.

The chain joins TRBV5-1 to TRBJ1-1; 9 bases fit TRBD1. The CDR3 covers 13 residues. Germline assignment: CDR1 SGHRS and CDR2 YFSETQ. V lost 4 bases to trimming and J lost 9 bases; unmatched junction nucleotides: 7. The CDR3 DNA sequence: TGCGCCAGCAGCCCGAAAGGACAGGGGAAAGCTTTCTTT. This sequence encodes CASSPKGQGKAFF.

This clone appeared a single time. This chain connects TRBV30 to TRBJ1-6, with a weak D call TRBD1 (5 bases). The CDR3 is 16 residues long. Germline CDR1 is GTSNPN and CDR2 is SVGIG (reference sequence). Trimming stripped 2 bases from V and 3 bases from J, with 14 bases between. CDR3: CAWSPEDTNYNSPLHF. In DNA, the CDR3 is TGTGCCTGGAGTCCTGAGGACACGAACTATAATTCACCCCTCCACTTT. The full variable domain, in which reference TRBV30 and TRBJ1-6 provide the parts outside the CDR3, is SQTIHQWPATLVQPVGSPLSLECTVEGTSNPNLYWYRQAAGRGLQLLFYSVGIGQISSEVPQNLSASRPQDRQFILSSKKLLLSDSGFYLCAWSPEDTNYNSPLHFGNGTRLTVT.

The J gene is TRBJ1-6, the V gene TRBV5-1, with D maybe TRBD1 (5 bases). Germline CDR1 reads SGHRS; CDR2 reads YFSETQ. V lost 5 bases and J 8 bases, leaving 11 bases between the germline ends. The CDR3 is 13 residues long. CDR3 DNA sequence: TGCGCCAGCAGGTGGGACTCAGATTCACCCCTCCACTTT. Amino acid sequence: CASRWDSDSPLHF. The variable domain in full, with the rest retrieved from reference TRBV5-1 and TRBJ1-6, is KAGVTQTPRYLIKTRGQQVTLSCSPISGHRSVSWYQQTPGQGLQFLFEYFSETQRNKGNFPGRFSGRQFSNSRSEMNVSTLELGDSALYLCASRWDSDSPLHFGNGTRLTVT.

The J gene is TRBJ1-2, the V gene TRBV2; 7 bases line up with TRBD1. V lost 6 bases and J lost 2; bases outside the gene matches: 3. CDR3 length: 13 amino acids. Germline CDR1 and CDR2: SNHLY and FYNNEI. CDR3 protein: CASSGTANYGYTF. CDR3 nucleotides: TGTGCCAGCAGCGGGACAGCCAACTATGGCTACACCTTC.

In this sample, this clone turned up once. CDR3 loop: CASTLSDRGQGNTIYF. The CDR3 coding sequence is TGTGCCAGTACCCTATCGGACAGGGGGCAGGGAAACACCATATATTTT. The J gene is TRBJ1-3, the V gene TRBV19; 11 bases align to TRBD1. J gave up 4 bases and V 7 bases, and 9 bases lay outside the gene matches. This CDR3 comprises 16 residues. The V gene's germline CDR1 is LNHDA and CDR2 SQIVND (reference sequence).

The rearrangement uses TRBV10-3 and TRBJ1-2, with TRBD1 matching 7 bases. CDR1 is ENHRY and CDR2 is SYGVKD in the germline V gene. The V gene end was trimmed by 8 bases and the J gene end by 8 bases; junction bases not matched to a gene: 8. The CDR3 runs 12 residues. The CDR3 region has the DNA TGTGCCATCGGAACAGGGGTTTGGGGCTACACCTTC. It is translated as CAIGTGVWGYTF.

This chain uses TRBV3-1 (or the pseudogene TRBV3-2) with TRBJ1-2, with 9 bases that match TRBD1. This CDR3 has 16 amino acids. Germline V gene lookup returns CDR1 LGHDT and CDR2 YNNKEL (reference sequence). Germline trimming cut 0 bases from V and 7 bases from J; bases unmatched to any gene: 9. The CDR3 nucleotides are TGTGCCAGCAGCCAAGAGTGGGGACAGGGCTACGGTGGCTACACCTTC. Its translation: CASSQEWGQGYGGYTF.

This sequence joins TRBV6-5 and TRBJ1-4, with a possible D match to TRBD1 (6 bases). The CDR3 has 15 residues. In germline, CDR1 is MNHEY, CDR2 SVGAGI. Between the trimmed V and J ends, which lost 4 bases and 11 bases, there was a span of 20 bases. This chain's CDR3 is CASSSPGSLRGKLFF. The CDR3, as DNA: TGTGCCAGCAGTTCCCCGGGTTCCCTGAGGGGGAAACTGTTTTTT.

This clone was picked up a small number of times. The V and J genes are TRBV6-5 and TRBJ2-3, with D possibly TRBD2 on 7 matching bases. This CDR3 contains 12 residues. The germline V gene encodes CDR1 MNHEY and CDR2 SVGAGI. V gave up 8 bases and J gave up 2 bases, with 8 bases separating them. CDR3 nucleotides: TGTGCCAGCGGGGGGGCCACAGATACGCAGTATTTT. It specifies CASGGATDTQYF.

This clone was observed a single time. The CDR3 nucleotides read TGTGCCAGCTCGAAAATACAGGGTCGGGACACTGAAGCTTTCTTT. Its translation is CASSKIQGRDTEAFF. The gene calls are TRBV18 and TRBJ1-1; D is perhaps TRBD1 (6 bases). The germline gives CDR1 KGHSH, CDR2 LQKENI. V lost 6 bases and J 3 bases, leaving 17 bases between the germline ends. The CDR3 extends over 15 amino acids. Drawing the rest from reference TRBV18 and TRBJ1-1, the complete variable domain is NAGVMQNPRHLVRRRGQEARLRCSPMKGHSHVYWYRQLPEEGLKFMVYLQKENIIDESGMPKERFSAEFPKEGPSILRIQQVVRGDSAAYFCASSKIQGRDTEAFFGQGTRLTVV.

J is TRBJ2-3 and V is TRBV4-3; 8 positions agree with TRBD1. Germline CDR1 is LGHNA and CDR2 is YSLEER. Unmatched junction bases numbered 1, after V lost 1 base and J lost 4 bases. The CDR3 contains 14 residues. CDR3 region: CASSQVQGADTQYF. The CDR3 bases are TGCGCCAGCAGCCAAGTACAGGGGGCAGATACGCAGTATTTT.

This chain joins TRBV9 and TRBJ1-6; 7 nucleotides agree with TRBD1. The germline gives CDR1 SGDLS, CDR2 YYNGEE. This CDR3 has 16 residues. Trimming at V came to 0 bases and at J to 9 bases, leaving 9 bases not matched to a gene. CDR3 sequence (DNA): TGTGCCAGCAGCGTAGGGGGACAGCACACCGGTTCACCCCTCCACTTT. Translating gives CASSVGGQHTGSPLHF.

The J gene is TRBJ1-6, the V gene TRBV5-1; perhaps TRBD1 as D (6 bases). This CDR3 region has 14 residues. Trimming took off 0 bases at V and 9 bases at J, with 10 bases between the two ends. The germline gives CDR1 SGHRS, CDR2 YFSETQ. The CDR3 region is CASSLGQDFSPLHF. CDR3 nucleotide sequence: TGCGCCAGCAGCTTGGGACAGGACTTTTCACCCCTCCACTTT.

J is TRBJ2-3 and V is TRBV6-5, with 9 bases aligning to TRBD1. The CDR3 has 15 amino acids. The junction had 3 bases not matched to a gene; V was cut back by 2 bases and J by 3 bases. In germline, CDR1 is MNHEY, CDR2 SVGAGI. CDR3 DNA: TGTGCCAGCAGTTACGGACAGGGGTTTACAGATACGCAGTATTTT. Translating it yields CASSYGQGFTDTQYF.

The chain links TRBV5-6 to TRBJ1-1, with D perhaps matching TRBD1 (6 bases). In germline, CDR1 is SGHDT, CDR2 YYEEEE. Trimming took off 9 bases at V and 4 bases at J, with 22 bases between the two ends. The CDR3 runs 15 residues. The CDR3 nucleotides read TGTGCCACTTCCCGTATGGCCCAAGGGGGCACTGAAGCTTTCTTT. Translated: CATSRMAQGGTEAFF. Variable domain in full (rest from reference TRBV5-6 and TRBJ1-1): DAGVTQSPTHLIKTRGQQVTLRCSPKSGHDTVSWYQQALGQGPQFIFQYYEEEERQRGNFPDRFSGHQFPNYSSELNVNALLLGDSALYLCATSRMAQGGTEAFFGQGTRLTVV.

The chain is built from TRBV12-5 and TRBJ1-3; D might be TRBD1 (6 bases). Trimming removed 6 bases from V and 3 bases from J, with 9 bases in between. CDR1 and CDR2 (germline): LGHNT, FRNRAP. This CDR3 contains 13 residues. For the CDR3, the DNA is TGTGCTAGTGGGTTAGGGGGTGGAAACACCATATATTTT. Amino acid sequence: CASGLGGGNTIYF.

The gene calls are TRBV30 and TRBJ2-7, with TRBD2 matching 11 bases. The CDR3 consists of 14 residues. In germline, CDR1 is GTSNPN, CDR2 SVGIG (reference sequence). The V and J ends lost 2 bases and 4 bases, in that order; junction bases with no gene match: 4. The CDR3 sequence: CAWSIAGGTYEQYF. The CDR3 bases are TGTGCCTGGAGTATAGCGGGGGGGACGTACGAGCAGTACTTC.

As regards this clone: At one end, the junction sequence differs from germline, possibly due to a read error. This rearrangement joins TRBV3-1 (or the pseudogene TRBV3-2) to TRBJ1-2; perhaps TRBD1 as D (5 bases). This CDR3 region has 11 residues. From germline, CDR1 is LGHDT and CDR2 YNNKEL (reference sequence). The CDR3 loop is CASRMGQAYAF. The CDR3 region has the DNA TGTGCCAGCAGGATGGGGCAGGCATACGCCTTC.

The chain uses TRBV5-4 and TRBJ2-1; possibly TRBD2 for D (5 bases). The germline V and J ends were trimmed by 5 bases and 0 bases, with 12 bases remaining between them. Germline CDR1 SGHNT, CDR2 YYREEE (reference sequence). The CDR3 has 15 amino acids. CDR3 in DNA: TGTGCCAGCAGGCCGACTAAGAGCTCCTACAATGAGCAGTTCTTC. This sequence encodes CASRPTKSSYNEQFF.

The chain carries TRBV30 and TRBJ2-5, with a possible D match to TRBD1 (6 bases). The CDR3 totals 13 residues. The germline V and J ends were trimmed by 2 bases and 1 base, with 8 bases remaining between them. The germline V gene has CDR1 GTSNPN and CDR2 SVGIG (reference sequence). The DNA of the CDR3 is TGTGCCTGGAGTAGGGGGATCCAAGAGACCCAGTACTTC. Its protein product is CAWSRGIQETQYF.